The rows below give T cell receptor beta chains drawn from one sample of a study of blood T cell repertoires in COVID-19. Here immunoSEQ multiplex PCR was the method, and the copy in TCRdb shows in-frame clones only, minus some. This table has around 270,000 clones, around 89% appearing once. The sample was peripheral blood. The receptor set was obtained from a man aged 40-49 years with acute or convalescent COVID-19. CDR3s include the opening cysteine and the closing phenylalanine or tryptophan. Each record gives: clone size, V gene, D gene, J gene, CDR3 DNA, CDR3 protein. D genes are given only for firm matches. Size values are once, few and many counts, or a class for expanded clones, and some rows have none.

clone_size: .; v_call: TRBV18; d_call: TRBD2; j_call: TRBJ2-5; cdr3_nt: TGTGCCAGCTCACCTGCCGGGACTATGAAAGAGACCCAGTACTTC; cdr3_aa: CASSPAGTMKETQYF
clone_size: once; v_call: TRBV5-1; d_call: .; j_call: TRBJ2-7; cdr3_nt: TGCGCCAGCAGCCCGGATGGGCCCTACGAGCAGTACTTC; cdr3_aa: CASSPDGPYEQYF
clone_size: .; v_call: TRBV5-5; d_call: .; j_call: TRBJ2-3; cdr3_nt: TGTGCCAGCAGCTTGGTGGCAGGCACAGATACGCAGTATTTT; cdr3_aa: CASSLVAGTDTQYF
clone_size: once; v_call: TRBV5-1; d_call: .; j_call: TRBJ2-3; cdr3_nt: TGCGCCAGCAGCTTGGTTGGGCTAGCGCAAGATACGCAGTATTTT; cdr3_aa: CASSLVGLAQDTQYF
clone_size: .; v_call: TRBV2; d_call: .; j_call: TRBJ1-2; cdr3_nt: TGTGCCAGCAGTCTACCCTTACGCGAGAACTATGGCTACACCTTC; cdr3_aa: CASSLPLRENYGYTF
clone_size: .; v_call: TRBV19; d_call: TRBD1; j_call: TRBJ1-2; cdr3_nt: TGTGCCAGTAGTGAGAGGACAGGATATGGCTACACCTTC; cdr3_aa: CASSERTGYGYTF
clone_size: once; v_call: TRBV11-2; d_call: .; j_call: TRBJ1-1; cdr3_nt: TGTGCCAGCAGCTTCGGTTTGAACACTGAAGCTTTCTTT; cdr3_aa: CASSFGLNTEAFF
clone_size: .; v_call: TRBV7-2; d_call: .; j_call: TRBJ1-2; cdr3_nt: TGTGCCAGCAGCTTAGGTTTGGGAGTTGGCTACACCTTC; cdr3_aa: CASSLGLGVGYTF
clone_size: .; v_call: TRBV11-3; d_call: .; j_call: TRBJ2-7; cdr3_nt: TGTGCCAGCAGCTTAGGTGGGGCACGGGACGAGCAGTACTTC; cdr3_aa: CASSLGGARDEQYF
clone_size: .; v_call: TRBV5-1; d_call: .; j_call: TRBJ2-7; cdr3_nt: TGCGCCAGCAGCCCCCCCTCGTACGAGCAGTACTTC; cdr3_aa: CASSPPSYEQYF
clone_size: .; v_call: TRBV19; d_call: TRBD2; j_call: TRBJ2-7; cdr3_nt: TGTGCCAGTAGTCCTATCCGAGTAGCGGGGCATTACGAGCAGTACTTC; cdr3_aa: CASSPIRVAGHYEQYF
clone_size: .; v_call: TRBV5-4; d_call: TRBD1; j_call: TRBJ1-1; cdr3_nt: TGTGCCAGCAGCCCCAAGGGACAGATGAACACTGAAGCTTTCTTT; cdr3_aa: CASSPKGQMNTEAFF
clone_size: .; v_call: TRBV6-5; d_call: .; j_call: TRBJ1-5; cdr3_nt: TGTGCCAGCAGTTATCAGGTGAATCAGCCCCAGCATTTT; cdr3_aa: CASSYQVNQPQHF
clone_size: .; v_call: TRBV14; d_call: TRBD1; j_call: TRBJ2-1; cdr3_nt: TGTGCCAGCAGCCAAGACGTTGGGACAGGGGGCTTATACAATGAGCAGTTCTTC; cdr3_aa: CASSQDVGTGGLYNEQFF
clone_size: .; v_call: TRBV7-9; d_call: .; j_call: TRBJ1-6; cdr3_nt: TGTGCCAGCAGCTTAGGAAACGCGATAACGTCCCTCCACTTT; cdr3_aa: CASSLGNAITSLHF
clone_size: .; v_call: TRBV29-1; d_call: .; j_call: TRBJ1-2; cdr3_nt: TGCAGCGTTGAAGACGGGACACGATATGGCTACACCTTC; cdr3_aa: CSVEDGTRYGYTF
clone_size: .; v_call: TRBV6-5; d_call: TRBD1; j_call: TRBJ2-4; cdr3_nt: TGTGCCAGCAGACGGACAGGGGAAAACATTCAGTACTTC; cdr3_aa: CASRRTGENIQYF
clone_size: .; v_call: TRBV19; d_call: TRBD1; j_call: TRBJ1-3; cdr3_nt: TGTGCCAGTAGTGCCTGGACAGGGAGAAACACCATATATTTT; cdr3_aa: CASSAWTGRNTIYF
clone_size: .; v_call: TRBV7-9; d_call: .; j_call: TRBJ1-2; cdr3_nt: TGTGCCAGCAGCTTAGTGGGCTCCGGCGGCTACACCTTC; cdr3_aa: CASSLVGSGGYTF
clone_size: .; v_call: TRBV11-1; d_call: TRBD1; j_call: TRBJ2-3; cdr3_nt: TGTGCCAGCAGCTCCGGGACAGGATATGGAGATACGCAGTATTTT; cdr3_aa: CASSSGTGYGDTQYF
clone_size: .; v_call: TRBV27; d_call: .; j_call: TRBJ2-2; cdr3_nt: TGTGCCAGCAGAGGCGGGAAGAAAACCGGGGAGCTGTTTTTT; cdr3_aa: CASRGGKKTGELFF
clone_size: .; v_call: TRBV5-1; d_call: .; j_call: TRBJ1-2; cdr3_nt: TGCGCCAGCAGCTTAAGCGGGCAGGGCTATGGCTACACCTTC; cdr3_aa: CASSLSGQGYGYTF
clone_size: .; v_call: TRBV7-9; d_call: TRBD1; j_call: TRBJ2-7; cdr3_nt: TGTGCCAGCAGCTTTGGATGGGACAGGGTCGAGCAGTACTTC; cdr3_aa: CASSFGWDRVEQYF
clone_size: .; v_call: TRBV5-8; d_call: .; j_call: TRBJ2-5; cdr3_nt: TGTGCCAGCAGCTTGGGTGGGGGGGCCGGAGAGACCCAGTACTTC; cdr3_aa: CASSLGGGAGETQYF
clone_size: .; v_call: TRBV13; d_call: TRBD1; j_call: TRBJ2-3; cdr3_nt: TGTGCCAGCAGCTCGCAGGGGGCAAATACGCAGTATTTT; cdr3_aa: CASSSQGANTQYF
clone_size: .; v_call: TRBV2; d_call: .; j_call: TRBJ2-1; cdr3_nt: TGTGCCAGCAGCTCAGGAGGGGGGGGGTACCCCGGGGAGCAGTTCTTC; cdr3_aa: CASSSGGGGYPGEQFF
clone_size: .; v_call: TRBV30; d_call: TRBD1; j_call: TRBJ2-7; cdr3_nt: TGTGCCTGCACTAAGCCGGGACAGTGGTACGAGCAGTACTTC; cdr3_aa: CACTKPGQWYEQYF
clone_size: once; v_call: TRBV29-1; d_call: .; j_call: TRBJ1-5; cdr3_nt: TGCAGCGTTGGGCAGGGCCCCAATCAGCCCCAGCATTTT; cdr3_aa: CSVGQGPNQPQHF
clone_size: .; v_call: TRBV3-1/TRBV3-2; d_call: TRBD2; j_call: TRBJ2-2; cdr3_nt: TGTGCCAGCAGCTTAGCGGGGGCCGGGCCCGGGGAGCTGTTTTTT; cdr3_aa: CASSLAGAGPGELFF
clone_size: once; v_call: TRBV28; d_call: .; j_call: TRBJ2-7; cdr3_nt: TGTGCCAGCAGTTCCAGCTCCTACGAGCAGTACTTC; cdr3_aa: CASSSSSYEQYF
clone_size: .; v_call: TRBV19; d_call: .; j_call: TRBJ2-3; cdr3_nt: TGTGCCAGTAGTCCCCTAGGCGGAGCAGATACGCAGTATTTT; cdr3_aa: CASSPLGGADTQYF
clone_size: .; v_call: TRBV6-5; d_call: .; j_call: TRBJ2-2; cdr3_nt: TGTGCCAGCAGTTCGCCAGACAGAGCCGGGGAGCTGTTTTTT; cdr3_aa: CASSSPDRAGELFF
clone_size: .; v_call: TRBV10-3; d_call: TRBD2; j_call: TRBJ2-3; cdr3_nt: TGTGCCATCAGTGGGACTAGCCAACGCACAGATACGCAGTATTTT; cdr3_aa: CAISGTSQRTDTQYF
clone_size: .; v_call: TRBV28; d_call: .; j_call: TRBJ1-2; cdr3_nt: TGTGCCAGCACAACGGACATTGGCGCTACTAACTATGGCTACACCTTC; cdr3_aa: CASTTDIGATNYGYTF
clone_size: .; v_call: TRBV29-1; d_call: TRBD1; j_call: TRBJ2-3; cdr3_nt: TGCAGGACAGGGCCCCAAGGGGCAGATACGCAGTATTTT; cdr3_aa: CRTGPQGADTQYF
clone_size: .; v_call: TRBV5-5; d_call: TRBD1; j_call: TRBJ1-1; cdr3_nt: TGTGCCAGCAACTCGGGGGACAGGGGTCGTGCTTTCTTT; cdr3_aa: CASNSGDRGRAFF
clone_size: .; v_call: TRBV5-8; d_call: .; j_call: TRBJ2-1; cdr3_nt: TGTGCCAGCAGCTTGTACGGGATATCCTACAATGAGCAGTTCTTC; cdr3_aa: CASSLYGISYNEQFF
clone_size: .; v_call: TRBV7-9; d_call: .; j_call: TRBJ1-2; cdr3_nt: TGTGCCAGCAGCTTAGCCTCAGGATTTACTGGCTACACCTTC; cdr3_aa: CASSLASGFTGYTF
clone_size: once; v_call: TRBV5-1; d_call: .; j_call: TRBJ1-5; cdr3_nt: TGCGCCAGCAGCTTGGAGGGGTTCGATCAGCCCCAGCATTTT; cdr3_aa: CASSLEGFDQPQHF
clone_size: .; v_call: TRBV28; d_call: TRBD1; j_call: TRBJ1-2; cdr3_nt: TGTGCCAGCAATCCGGGACAGGGTTTCTATGGCTACACCTTC; cdr3_aa: CASNPGQGFYGYTF
clone_size: .; v_call: TRBV6-1; d_call: TRBD2; j_call: TRBJ2-4; cdr3_nt: TGTGCCAGCAGTGGCCAGCGGGGGGGCCAGTCTAAAAACATTCAGTACTTC; cdr3_aa: CASSGQRGGQSKNIQYF
clone_size: .; v_call: TRBV7-2; d_call: TRBD1; j_call: TRBJ2-1; cdr3_nt: TGTGCCAGCAGCTTAGACAGGGGGTCCTACAATGAGCAGTTCTTC; cdr3_aa: CASSLDRGSYNEQFF
clone_size: .; v_call: TRBV9; d_call: .; j_call: TRBJ2-5; cdr3_nt: TGTGCCAGCAGCGTAGGACGGGGGAGCCAAGAGACCCAGTACTTC; cdr3_aa: CASSVGRGSQETQYF
clone_size: .; v_call: TRBV5-1; d_call: .; j_call: TRBJ2-3; cdr3_nt: TGCGCCAGCAGCGCCCGGGACACCAGCCTTAGCACAGATACGCAGTATTTT; cdr3_aa: CASSARDTSLSTDTQYF
clone_size: .; v_call: TRBV5-8; d_call: TRBD1; j_call: TRBJ1-2; cdr3_nt: TGTGCCAGCAGACAGGGGGCGCATTTTGGAAACTATGGCTACACCTTC; cdr3_aa: CASRQGAHFGNYGYTF
clone_size: .; v_call: TRBV19; d_call: TRBD2; j_call: TRBJ2-1; cdr3_nt: TGTGCCAGTAGTATAAGTAGCGGGCTCGGGGGGAATGAGCAGTTCTTC; cdr3_aa: CASSISSGLGGNEQFF
clone_size: .; v_call: TRBV6-5; d_call: .; j_call: TRBJ1-6; cdr3_nt: TGTGCCAGCAGCCGGGACACCTATAATTCACCCCTCCACTTT; cdr3_aa: CASSRDTYNSPLHF
clone_size: .; v_call: TRBV19; d_call: TRBD2; j_call: TRBJ2-1; cdr3_nt: TGTGCCAGTAGTCAGATCCTAGCGGGGATGTACAATGAGCAGTTCTTC; cdr3_aa: CASSQILAGMYNEQFF
clone_size: once; v_call: TRBV9; d_call: .; j_call: TRBJ2-3; cdr3_nt: TGTGCCAGCAGCTTTACACAGGGGAGGTCGACAGATACGCAGTATTTT; cdr3_aa: CASSFTQGRSTDTQYF
clone_size: .; v_call: TRBV2; d_call: TRBD2; j_call: TRBJ2-2; cdr3_nt: TGTGCCAGCAGGCTAGCGGGATCGAACACCGGGGAGCTGTTTTTT; cdr3_aa: CASRLAGSNTGELFF
clone_size: .; v_call: TRBV21-1; d_call: .; j_call: TRBJ1-1; cdr3_nt: TGTGCCAGCAGCTCCCGTTCGACAAACAGGGATAAAACTGAAGCTTTCTTT; cdr3_aa: CASSSRSTNRDKTEAFF
clone_size: .; v_call: TRBV5-1; d_call: .; j_call: TRBJ1-2; cdr3_nt: TGCGCCAGCAGCTTGGCAGGGTGGGGCTACACCTTC; cdr3_aa: CASSLAGWGYTF
clone_size: once; v_call: TRBV7-3; d_call: .; j_call: TRBJ1-1; cdr3_nt: TGTGCCAGCAGCTTCTATCCCGGGTACACTGAAGCTTTCTTT; cdr3_aa: CASSFYPGYTEAFF
clone_size: .; v_call: TRBV11-2; d_call: .; j_call: TRBJ2-2; cdr3_nt: TGTGCCAGCAGCTTAGTTATATCCGGGGAGCTGTTTTTT; cdr3_aa: CASSLVISGELFF
clone_size: .; v_call: TRBV11-2; d_call: TRBD2; j_call: TRBJ2-7; cdr3_nt: TGTGCCAGCAGCTTAGAATATAGCGGGATCTACGAGCAGTACTTC; cdr3_aa: CASSLEYSGIYEQYF
clone_size: .; v_call: TRBV2; d_call: .; j_call: TRBJ2-2; cdr3_nt: TGTGCCAGCAGTGGAATAGCGAACACCGGGGAGCTGTTTTTT; cdr3_aa: CASSGIANTGELFF
clone_size: .; v_call: TRBV6-5; d_call: .; j_call: TRBJ1-2; cdr3_nt: TGTGCCAGCAGTTACTCGAGGCAGCTAGGAGGCTACACCTTC; cdr3_aa: CASSYSRQLGGYTF
clone_size: once; v_call: TRBV30; d_call: .; j_call: TRBJ1-1; cdr3_nt: TGTGCCGCGGGGGAGTTAGGTGTTATCACTGAAGCTTTCTTT; cdr3_aa: CAAGELGVITEAFF
clone_size: .; v_call: TRBV5-1; d_call: TRBD1; j_call: TRBJ1-5; cdr3_nt: TGCGCCAGCAGCTTGCAAGGGACAGGCCAGCCCCAGCATTTT; cdr3_aa: CASSLQGTGQPQHF
clone_size: .; v_call: TRBV5-1; d_call: .; j_call: TRBJ2-3; cdr3_nt: TGCGCCAGCAGCTTGGAAAGGGGCCCTTGGGGAGATACGCAGTATTTT; cdr3_aa: CASSLERGPWGDTQYF